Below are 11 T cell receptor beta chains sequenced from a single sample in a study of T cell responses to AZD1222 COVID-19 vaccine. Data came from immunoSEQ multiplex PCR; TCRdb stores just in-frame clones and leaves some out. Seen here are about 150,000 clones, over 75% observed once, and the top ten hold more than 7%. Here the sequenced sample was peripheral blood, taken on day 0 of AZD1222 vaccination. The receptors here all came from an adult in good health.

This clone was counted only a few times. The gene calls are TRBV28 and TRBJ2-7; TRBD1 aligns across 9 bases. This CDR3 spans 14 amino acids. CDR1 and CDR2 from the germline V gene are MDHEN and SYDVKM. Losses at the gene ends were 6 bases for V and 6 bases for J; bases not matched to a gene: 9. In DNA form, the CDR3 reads TGTGCCAGCAGGCTCTACAGGGGGCGCTTCGAGCAGTACTTC. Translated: CASRLYRGRFEQYF.

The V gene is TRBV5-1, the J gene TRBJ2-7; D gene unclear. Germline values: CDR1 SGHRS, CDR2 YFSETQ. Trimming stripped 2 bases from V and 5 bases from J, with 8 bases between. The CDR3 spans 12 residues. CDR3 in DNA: TGCGCCAGCAGCTTTAGTGGGCACGAGCAGTACTTC. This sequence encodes CASSFSGHEQYF.

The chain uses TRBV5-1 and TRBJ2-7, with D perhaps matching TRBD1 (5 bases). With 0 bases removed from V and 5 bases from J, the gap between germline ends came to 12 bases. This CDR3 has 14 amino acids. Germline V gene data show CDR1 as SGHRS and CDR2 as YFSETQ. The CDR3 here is CASSLVGEVNEQYF. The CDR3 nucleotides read TGCGCCAGCAGCTTGGTAGGGGAAGTCAACGAGCAGTACTTC.

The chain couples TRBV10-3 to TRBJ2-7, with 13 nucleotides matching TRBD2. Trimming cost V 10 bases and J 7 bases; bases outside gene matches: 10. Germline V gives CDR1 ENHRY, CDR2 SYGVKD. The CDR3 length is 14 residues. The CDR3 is CASGTSGMTEEQYF. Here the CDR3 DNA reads TGTGCCAGCGGGACTAGCGGGATGACTGAGGAGCAGTACTTC.

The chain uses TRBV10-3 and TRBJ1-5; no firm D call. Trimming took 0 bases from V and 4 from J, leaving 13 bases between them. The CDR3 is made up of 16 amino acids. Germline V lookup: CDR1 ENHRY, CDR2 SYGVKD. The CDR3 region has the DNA TGTGCCATCAGTGAGTCGCCCGGCCAGCTTAATCAGCCCCAGCATTTT. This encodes CAISESPGQLNQPQHF.

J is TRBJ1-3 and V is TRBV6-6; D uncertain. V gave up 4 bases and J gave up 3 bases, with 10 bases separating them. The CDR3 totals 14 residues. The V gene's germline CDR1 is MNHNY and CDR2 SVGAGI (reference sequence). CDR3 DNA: TGTGCCAGCAGTTCCCTGGCAGTTGGAAACACCATATATTTT. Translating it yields CASSSLAVGNTIYF.

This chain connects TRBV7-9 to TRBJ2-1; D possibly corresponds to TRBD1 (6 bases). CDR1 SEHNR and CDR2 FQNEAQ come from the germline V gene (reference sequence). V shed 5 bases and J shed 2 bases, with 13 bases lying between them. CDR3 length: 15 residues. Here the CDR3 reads CASSLQGSAYNEQFF. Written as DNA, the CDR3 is TGTGCCAGCAGCCTACAGGGCAGCGCCTACAATGAGCAGTTCTTC.

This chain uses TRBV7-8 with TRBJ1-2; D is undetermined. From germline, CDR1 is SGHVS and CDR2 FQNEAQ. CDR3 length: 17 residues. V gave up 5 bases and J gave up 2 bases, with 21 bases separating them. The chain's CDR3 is CASSHRTVEGKNYGYTF. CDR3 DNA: TGTGCCAGCAGCCACCGGACCGTGGAGGGAAAAAACTATGGCTACACCTTC.

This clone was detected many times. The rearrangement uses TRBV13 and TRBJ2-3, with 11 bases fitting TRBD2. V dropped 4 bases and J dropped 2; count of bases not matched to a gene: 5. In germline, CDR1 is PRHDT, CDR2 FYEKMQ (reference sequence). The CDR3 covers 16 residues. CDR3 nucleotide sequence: TGTGCCAGCAGCTCCGTAGCGGGGGGGCCCACAGATACGCAGTATTTT. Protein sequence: CASSSVAGGPTDTQYF.

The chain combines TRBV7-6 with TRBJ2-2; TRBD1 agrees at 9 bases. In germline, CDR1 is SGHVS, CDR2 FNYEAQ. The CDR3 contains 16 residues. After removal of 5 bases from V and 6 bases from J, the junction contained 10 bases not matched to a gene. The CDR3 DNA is TGTGCCAGCAGCCGAACAGGGGGCGCAGGACCCGGGGAGCTGTTTTTT. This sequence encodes CASSRTGGAGPGELFF.

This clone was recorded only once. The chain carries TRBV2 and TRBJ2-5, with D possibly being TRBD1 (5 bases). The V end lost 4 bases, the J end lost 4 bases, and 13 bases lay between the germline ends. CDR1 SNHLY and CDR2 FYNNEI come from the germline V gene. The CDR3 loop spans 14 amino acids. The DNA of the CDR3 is TGTGCCAGCAGTGCCGACAGATTCACAGAGACCCAGTACTTC. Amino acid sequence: CASSADRFTETQYF. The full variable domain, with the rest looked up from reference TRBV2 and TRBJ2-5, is EPEVTQTPSHQVTQMGQEVILRCVPISNHLYFYWYRQILGQKVEFLVSFYNNEISEKSEIFDDQFSVERPDGSNFTLKIRSTKLEDSAMYFCASSADRFTETQYFGPGTRLLVL.